This record concerns one TCR beta chain sequence. Produced via immunoSEQ multiplex PCR; TCRdb's table is partial and in-frame only. The sample gives around 71,000 clones, about four fifths of which show up once; about 28% is in the top ten. The data were obtained in a study of blood T cell repertoires in COVID-19. V gave up 4 bases and J gave up 8 bases, with 22 bases separating them. CDR3 size: 16 residues. Germline CDR1 reads SGHKS; CDR2 reads YYEKEE (reference sequence). Sample: peripheral blood. The chain couples TRBV5-5 to TRBJ2-1, with a weak D call TRBD2 (6 bases). The clonotype comes from a man between 65 and 85 years old with acute or convalescent COVID-19. The CDR3: CASSPALAGPGDEQFF. In DNA form, the CDR3 reads TGTGCCAGCAGCCCGGCCCTTGCGGGGCCGGGCGATGAGCAGTTCTTC.